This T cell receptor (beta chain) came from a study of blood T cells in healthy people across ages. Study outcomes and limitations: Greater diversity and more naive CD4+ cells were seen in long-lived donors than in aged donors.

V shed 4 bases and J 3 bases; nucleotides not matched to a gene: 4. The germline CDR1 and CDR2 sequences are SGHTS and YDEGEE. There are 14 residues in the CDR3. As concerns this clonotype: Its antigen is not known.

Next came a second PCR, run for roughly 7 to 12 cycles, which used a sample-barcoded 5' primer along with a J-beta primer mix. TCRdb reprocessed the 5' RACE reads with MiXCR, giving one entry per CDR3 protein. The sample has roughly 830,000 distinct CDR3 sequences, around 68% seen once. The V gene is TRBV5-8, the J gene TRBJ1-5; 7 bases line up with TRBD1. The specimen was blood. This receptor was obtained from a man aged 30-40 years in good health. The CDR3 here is CASSRGQFNQPQHF. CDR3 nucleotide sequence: TGTGCCAGCAGCCGGGGACAGTTCAATCAGCCCCAGCATTTT.